This entry concerns a single T cell receptor (beta chain). The antigen remains undetermined. The data were taken from a study of cytomegalovirus exposure and HLA in healthy donors. Findings and caveats of the study: An analysis done earlier found most TCR beta V segments productive about 87% or about 30% of the time.

Germline-derived CDR1 and CDR2 are SGHRS and YFSETQ. The CDR3 totals 13 residues. Trimming cost V 3 bases and J 7 bases, with 13 bases left between them. The PCR ran on 60 Vbeta and 13 Jbeta primers. Using immunoSEQ multiplex PCR, the repertoire was profiled, and TCRdb retains in-frame clones only, with some absent. Of 140,000 or so clones listed, 60% to 85% are singletons. Sequenced input: PBMCs. The genes are TRBV5-1 and TRBJ2-5, with D perhaps matching TRBD1 (6 bases). The sequence was collected from a man aged 35-49 years in good health and CMV-seronegative. Here the CDR3 DNA reads TGCGCCAGCAGCTCACCAGGGGAAGGGACCCAGTACTTC. Protein sequence: CASSSPGEGTQYF.